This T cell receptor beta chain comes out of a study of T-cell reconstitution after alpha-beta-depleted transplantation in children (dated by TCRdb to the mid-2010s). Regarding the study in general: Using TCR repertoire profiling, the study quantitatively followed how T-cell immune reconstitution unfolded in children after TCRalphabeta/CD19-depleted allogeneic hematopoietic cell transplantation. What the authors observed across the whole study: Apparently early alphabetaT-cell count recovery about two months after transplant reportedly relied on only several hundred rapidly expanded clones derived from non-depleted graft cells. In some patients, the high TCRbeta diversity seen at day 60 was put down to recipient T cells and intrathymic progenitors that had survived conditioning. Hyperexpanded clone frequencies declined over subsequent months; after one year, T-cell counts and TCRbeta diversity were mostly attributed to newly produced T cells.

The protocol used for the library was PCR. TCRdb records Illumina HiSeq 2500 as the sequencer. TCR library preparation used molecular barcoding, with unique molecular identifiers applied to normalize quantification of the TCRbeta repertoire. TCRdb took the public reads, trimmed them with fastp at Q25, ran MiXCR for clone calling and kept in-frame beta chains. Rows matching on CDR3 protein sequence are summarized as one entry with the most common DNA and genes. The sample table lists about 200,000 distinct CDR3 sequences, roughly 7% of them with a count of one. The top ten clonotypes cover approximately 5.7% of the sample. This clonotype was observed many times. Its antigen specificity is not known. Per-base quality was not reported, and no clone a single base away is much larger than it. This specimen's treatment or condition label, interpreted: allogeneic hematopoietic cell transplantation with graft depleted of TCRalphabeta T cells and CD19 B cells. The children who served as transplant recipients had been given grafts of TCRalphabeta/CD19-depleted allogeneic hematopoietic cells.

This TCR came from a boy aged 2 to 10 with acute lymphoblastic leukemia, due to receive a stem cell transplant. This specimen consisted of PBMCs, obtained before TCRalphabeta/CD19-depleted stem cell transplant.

The nucleotides read TGTGCCAGCAGCTTAAGGACCTGGGGTGGGAGGGCTGCTATGGATGAGCAGTTCTTC. Translated, it gives CASSLRTWGGRAAMDEQFF. Recombination linked TRBV7-7 to TRBJ2-1, with 7 junctional bases fitting TRBD2. From the germline V gene (reference sequence), CDR1 is SSHAT and CDR2 is FNYEAQ. From the cysteine up to the phenylalanine, the CDR3 has a length of 19 residues. Only the CDR3 DNA stays, 57 bases, in frame from base 1. Clipping removes 2 bases from V and 8 bases from J, with 21 as the unmatched junction base count.